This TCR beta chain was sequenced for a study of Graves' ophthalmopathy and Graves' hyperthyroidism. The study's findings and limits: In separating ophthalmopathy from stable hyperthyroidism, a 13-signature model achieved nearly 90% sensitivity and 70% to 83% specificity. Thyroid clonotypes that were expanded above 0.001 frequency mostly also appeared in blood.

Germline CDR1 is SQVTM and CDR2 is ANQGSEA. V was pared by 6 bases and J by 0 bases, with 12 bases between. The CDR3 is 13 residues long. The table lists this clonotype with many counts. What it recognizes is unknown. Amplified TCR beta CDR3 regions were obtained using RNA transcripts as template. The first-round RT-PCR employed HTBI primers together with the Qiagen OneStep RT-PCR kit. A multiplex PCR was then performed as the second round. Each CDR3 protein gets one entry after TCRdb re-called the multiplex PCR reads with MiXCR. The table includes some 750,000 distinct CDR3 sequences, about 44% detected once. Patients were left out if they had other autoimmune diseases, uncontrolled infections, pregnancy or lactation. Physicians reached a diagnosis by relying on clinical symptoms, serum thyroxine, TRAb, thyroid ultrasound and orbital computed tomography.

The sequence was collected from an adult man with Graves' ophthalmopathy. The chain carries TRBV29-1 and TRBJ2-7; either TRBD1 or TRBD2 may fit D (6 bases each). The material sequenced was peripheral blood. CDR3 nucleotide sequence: TGCAGCGTGTGCCGGGGGCTCTCCTACGAGCAGTACTTC. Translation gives CSVCRGLSYEQYF.